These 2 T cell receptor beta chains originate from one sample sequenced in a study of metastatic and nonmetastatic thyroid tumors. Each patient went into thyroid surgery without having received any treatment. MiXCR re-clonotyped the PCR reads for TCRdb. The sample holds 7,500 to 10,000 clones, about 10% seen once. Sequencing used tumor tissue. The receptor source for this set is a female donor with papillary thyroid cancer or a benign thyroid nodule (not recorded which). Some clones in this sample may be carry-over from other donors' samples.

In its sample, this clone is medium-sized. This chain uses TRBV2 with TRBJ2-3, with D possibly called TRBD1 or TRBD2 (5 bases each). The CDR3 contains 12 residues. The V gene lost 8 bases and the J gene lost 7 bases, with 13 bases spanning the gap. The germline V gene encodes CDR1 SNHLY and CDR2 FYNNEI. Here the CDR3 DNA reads TGTGCCAGCCAAGAGGGACGGAATACGCAGTATTTT. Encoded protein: CASQEGRNTQYF.

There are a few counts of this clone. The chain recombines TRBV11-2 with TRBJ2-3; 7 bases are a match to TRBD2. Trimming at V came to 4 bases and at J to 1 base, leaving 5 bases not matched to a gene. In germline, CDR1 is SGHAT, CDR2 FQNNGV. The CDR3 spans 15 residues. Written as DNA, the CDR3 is TGTGCCAGCAGCTCACGGACTAGAGGCACAGATACGCAGTATTTT. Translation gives CASSSRTRGTDTQYF.